The 10 T cell receptor beta chains below all came from one sample that was sequenced in a study of T cells after somatic rescue of genetic block. This table comes from immunoSEQ multiplex PCR, and its TCRdb copy is limited to in-frame clones, with some not included. Here the sample spans over 95,000 clones, about nine tenths being singletons. Sequences were obtained from peripheral blood mononuclear cells (PBMCs). The receptors come from a woman aged 18-29 years.

The CDR3: CASSVSSGGSSYNEQFF. CDR3 nucleotide sequence: TGTGCCAGCAGCGTTAGTAGCGGGGGCTCCTCCTACAATGAGCAGTTCTTC. The chain recombines TRBV9 with TRBJ2-1; 9 bases align to TRBD2. Germline lookup yields CDR1 SGDLS and CDR2 YYNGEE. The CDR3 totals 17 residues. Germline trimming cut 2 bases from V and 0 bases from J; bases unmatched to any gene: 6.

The chain joins TRBV6-1 to TRBJ2-5, with TRBD1 matching 7 bases. V was pared by 2 bases and J by 2 bases, with 5 bases of the junction left unmatched. Germline assignment: CDR1 MNHNS and CDR2 SASEGT. This CDR3 comprises 15 residues. CDR3 sequence: CASSENTGAQETQYF. The CDR3 nucleotides are TGTGCCAGCAGTGAAAACACAGGGGCTCAAGAGACCCAGTACTTC.

CDR3 coding DNA: TGTGCCAGCAGCGTGGACAGGGATGGCTACACCTTC. Protein sequence: CASSVDRDGYTF. V and J are TRBV7-2 and TRBJ1-2, with 8 bases lining up with TRBD1. Germline CDR1 is SGHTA and CDR2 is FQGNSA. The CDR3 extends over 12 amino acids. The V and J ends lost 5 bases and 6 bases, in that order; junction bases with no gene match: 2.

This clone appeared once. The gene calls are TRBV6-5 and TRBJ1-2; D ambiguous. The CDR3 sequence is 13 residues long. V was shortened by 6 bases and J by 8 bases, with 16 bases between the two germline ends. CDR1 is MNHEY, CDR2 SVGAGI, per germline. CDR3 in DNA: TGTGCCAGCAGCACCAATTTGGAGTGGGGCTACACCTTC. It yields the protein CASSTNLEWGYTF.

V and J are TRBV7-2 and TRBJ2-7; D gene uncertain. The ends were cut back, 2 bases at V and 2 bases at J, with 10 bases in the middle. The V gene's germline CDR1 is SGHTA and CDR2 FQGNSA. CDR3 length: 14 residues. DNA for the CDR3: TGTGCCAGCAGCTTAACTACCACCACCTACGAGCAGTACTTC. Translation gives CASSLTTTTYEQYF.

The V gene is TRBV7-2, the J gene TRBJ2-7; D not certain. The V and J ends lost 1 base and 3 bases respectively, with 7 bases between them. Germline CDR1 and CDR2: SGHTA and FQGNSA. The CDR3 is 13 residues long. In DNA, the CDR3 is TGTGCCAGCAGCTTAGTATTCGGCTACGAGCAGTACTTC. It codes for CASSLVFGYEQYF.

The genes are TRBV6-1 and TRBJ1-5, with D hard to call. The ends were cut back, 9 bases at V and 6 bases at J, with 15 bases in the middle. CDR1 is MNHNS, CDR2 SASEGT, per germline. The length of the CDR3 is 13 residues. The CDR3 loop reads CASQRGVGQPQHF. CDR3 DNA: TGTGCCAGTCAGCGTGGGGTTGGTCAGCCCCAGCATTTT.

The rearrangement joins TRBV5-4 to TRBJ2-1; TRBD2 aligns across 9 bases. The CDR3 contains 15 residues. The ends lost 4 bases at V and 4 bases at J; junction bases unmatched: 6. The germline V gene encodes CDR1 SGHNT and CDR2 YYREEE (reference sequence). CDR3 nucleotides: TGTGCCAGCAGCCCCGGGACTAGCTATTACAATGAGCAGTTCTTC. Protein product: CASSPGTSYYNEQFF.

The count of this clone is one. V is TRBV9 and J is TRBJ2-1; 7 bases match TRBD1. The germline V gene has CDR1 SGDLS and CDR2 YYNGEE. The length of the CDR3 is 16 residues. The V gene end was trimmed by 3 bases and the J gene end by 1 base; junction bases not matched to a gene: 7. The CDR3 nucleotides read TGTGCCAGCAGCGCAGTACCAGGGGGATCCTACAATGAGCAGTTCTTC. Amino acids: CASSAVPGGSYNEQFF.

This clone occurred once. The V call is TRBV7-2, the J call TRBJ2-7; 8 bases match TRBD1. Germline V lookup: CDR1 SGHTA, CDR2 FQGNSA. The CDR3 totals 14 residues. Trimming removed 5 bases from V and 5 bases from J; junction bases left unmatched: 8. The chain's CDR3 is CASSIRTGKDEQYF. CDR3 bases: TGTGCCAGCAGCATCCGGACAGGGAAGGACGAGCAGTACTTC. Together with reference TRBV7-2 and TRBJ2-7, the CDR3 gives the full variable domain: GAGVSQSPSNKVTEKGKDVELRCDPISGHTALYWYRQSLGQGLEFLIYFQGNSAPDKSGLPSDRFSAERTGGSVSTLTIQRTQQEDSAVYLCASSIRTGKDEQYFGPGTRLTVT.